This T cell receptor beta chain is drawn from a study of post-analysis software for immune sequencing data (dated by TCRdb to the mid-2010s). A note on the overall study: The recorded disease courses included relapsing-remitting, secondary progressive and progressive-relapsing multiple sclerosis, and some patients had no subtype annotation. The multiple sclerosis patient repertoires were compared with approximately 11 previously published healthy control repertoires from donors aged roughly 6 to 27 years. A subset of samples was prepared in parallel using single-end sample barcoding, then pooled and co-amplified after Illumina adapter ligation.

Study-level results and caveats: The control group was slightly older than the multiple sclerosis patient group. Patients showed significantly higher frequencies than controls for a handful of TRBV segments, among them TRBV5-6, TRBV5-1 and TRBV20-1. When samples were clustered directly using the F measure, samples prepared in the same batch co-clustered strongly, which prompted a batch-effect correction. Normalized Chao1 diversity was significantly lower in multiple sclerosis patients than controls, suggesting substantial peripheral T-cell clonal expansion.

The CDR3 runs 14 amino acids, cysteine and phenylalanine included. Only CDR3 DNA remains: 42 bases, in frame from the first base. From a lookup of the germline V gene, CDR1 and CDR2 are SGHTA and FQGNSA. V lost 8 bases and J lost 0 bases, and the count of bases not matched to a germline gene is 4. To demonstrate the VDJtools post-analysis software, the study profiled TCR beta repertoires from the peripheral blood of about 13 young patients with multiple sclerosis. Multiple sclerosis patients were children and adolescents aged about 6 to 16 years. This clonotype was picked up a small number of times. The target of this receptor is not known. Base quality data are lacking; no much larger clone is found one base away. Preparation of the library involved PCR. Sequencing instrument: Illumina HiSeq 2500. Unique molecular identifiers were incorporated into TCR beta cDNA libraries to reduce PCR and sequencing biases. Per 1 to 10 million input T cells, approximately 500,000 cDNA molecules were obtained, such that each molecule approximated one T cell. The patient libraries were prepared and sequenced using the same protocol as the earlier healthy control dataset. Within a given batch, samples were prepared together, multiplexed and sequenced on the same HiSeq lane. In the paper's pipeline: Raw barcoded reads were processed with MIGEC, and single-read molecular identifier groups were discarded before consensus assembly and CDR3 extraction. VDJtools was used for post-analysis of the clonotype tables, and diversity was normalized by down-sampling every dataset to the size of the smallest sample. To correct batch-related cross-sample contamination, repertoire overlap clustering matched CDR3 amino acid sequences but not nucleotide sequences. Starting from the raw public reads, TCRdb applied fastp trimming at Q25, assembled clones with MiXCR and retained in-frame beta chains. Every entry covers one CDR3 protein and lists the most common genes and DNA from its rows. Clone size and V and J calls follow TCRdb, not the original study. This sample lists about 540,000 distinct CDR3 sequences; less than 40% were detected once. Around 6.1% of the sample goes to the ten largest clones.

Sequencing used blood. This chain is built from TRBV7-2 and TRBJ2-3; 8 bases in the middle match TRBD2. The clonotype originates from a girl aged 2 to 17 with multiple sclerosis. At the DNA level, the sequence is TGTGCCAGCCGCCGGGGGGGAAGCACAGATACGCAGTATTTT. It is translated as CASRRGGSTDTQYF.